This T cell receptor (beta chain) comes out of a study of response to subunit inactivated influenza vaccine. Findings of the study overall: Each seasonal flu vaccination may recruit only limited new T cells, authors suggested.

With regard to this clonotype: Its cognate antigen is unknown.

MiXCR, applied by TCRdb to the RT-PCR reads, yields one record per CDR3 protein. This sample carries around 300,000 distinct CDR3 sequences, roughly 20% of them seen once, and the ten largest clones take 10%. The CDR3 length is 14 residues. The ends lost 3 bases at V and 7 bases at J; junction bases unmatched: 7. In germline, CDR1 is SQVTM, CDR2 ANQGSEA. The source of this sequence is a man between 50 and 75 years old who received an inactivated influenza vaccine. The material was PBMCs from blood, obtained roughly 20 months after vaccination. This chain connects TRBV29-1 to TRBJ2-1, with 9 bases fitting TRBD2. DNA for the CDR3: TGCAGCGTTGAGTTAGCGGGAGAGGAGAATGAGCAGTTCTTC. Translated, it gives CSVELAGEENEQFF.